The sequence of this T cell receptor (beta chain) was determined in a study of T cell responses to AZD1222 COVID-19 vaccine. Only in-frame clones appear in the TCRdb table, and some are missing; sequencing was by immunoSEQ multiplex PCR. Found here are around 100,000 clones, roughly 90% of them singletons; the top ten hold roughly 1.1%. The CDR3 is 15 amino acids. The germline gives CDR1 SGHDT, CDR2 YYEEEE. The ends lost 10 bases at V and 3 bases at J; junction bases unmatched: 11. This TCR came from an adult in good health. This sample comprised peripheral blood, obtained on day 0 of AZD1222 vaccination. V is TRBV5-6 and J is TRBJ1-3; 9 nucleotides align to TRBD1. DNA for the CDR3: TGTGCCGTTATAAGGGACAGGGCGAGTGGAAACACCATATATTTT. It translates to CAVIRDRASGNTIYF.